The 18 T cell receptor beta chains given below trace back to one sample, sequenced in a study of T cells expressing NK-cell markers. One entry per CDR3 protein, without DNA, is what TCRdb gives after re-calling the 5' RACE reads. The repertoire table contains about 150,000 distinct CDR3 sequences. Material for sequencing was blood T cells: a sorted CD56 or NKG2C T cell subset, CD4+ or CD8+ T cells, or bulk PBMC T cells (not recorded which). These receptors were obtained from a woman aged 45-65 years in good health.

The chain has TRBV24-1 and TRBJ2-2; lacking DNA, the TRBD2 call made by TCRdb goes unchecked. This CDR3 has 18 residues. Germline V CDR1 and CDR2: KGHDR, SFDVKD. The CDR3 reads CATSPGTSGPTDTGELFF.

The chain couples TRBV9 to TRBJ2-3; absent DNA, TCRdb's TRBD1 call cannot be checked. The CDR3 length is 15 residues. Germline V gene lookup returns CDR1 SGDLS and CDR2 YYNGEE. This CDR3 reads CASSITGGGGDTQYF. The full variable domain, rest sourced from reference TRBV9 and TRBJ2-3, is DSGVTQTPKHLITATGQRVTLRCSPRSGDLSVYWYQQSLDQGLQFLIQYYNGEERAKGNILERFSAQQFPDLHSELNLSSLELGDSALYFCASSITGGGGDTQYFGPGTRLTVL.

V gene TRBV7-9 combines with J gene TRBJ2-1; without DNA, the TCRdb call of TRBD1 cannot be checked. The CDR3 has 16 residues. Germline V gene sequence: CDR1 SEHNR, CDR2 FQNEAQ (reference sequence). The CDR3 sequence: CASSPQVGASYNEQFF. The full variable domain, completed using reference TRBV7-9 and TRBJ2-1, is DTGVSQNPRHKITKRGQNVTFRCDPISEHNRLYWYRQTLGQGPEFLTYFQNEAQLEKSRLLSDRFSAERPKGSFSTLEIQRTEQGDSAMYLCASSPQVGASYNEQFFGPGTRLTVL.

The CDR3 reads CASSTGEGNYGYTF. The gene calls are TRBV9 and TRBJ1-2; without DNA, the TCRdb call of TRBD1 cannot be checked. The CDR3 has 14 amino acids. Germline assignment: CDR1 SGDLS and CDR2 YYNGEE.

The CDR3 sequence: CASSRMTSGVHNEQFF. The chain combines TRBV5-1 with TRBJ2-1; TCRdb's D call of TRBD2 is untestable without DNA. CDR3 length equals 16 residues. Germline V lookup: CDR1 SGHRS, CDR2 YFSETQ.

The V and J genes are TRBV5-6 and TRBJ2-2; the D gene TCRdb calls, TRBD2, cannot be checked with no DNA. CDR1 is SGHDT, CDR2 YYEEEE, per germline. The CDR3 is 15 residues long. CDR3 region: CASSLVGTNTGELFF.

V and J are TRBV5-5 and TRBJ2-5; TCRdb outputs TRBD1, but without DNA this stays unchecked. Germline assignment: CDR1 SGHKS and CDR2 YYEKEE (reference sequence). The CDR3 is 15 amino acids. This chain's CDR3 is CASSEDSGTGETQYF.

The genes are TRBV27 and TRBJ2-1; the D call from TCRdb, TRBD1, cannot be confirmed without DNA. Germline CDR1 and CDR2: MNHEY and SMNVEV (reference sequence). The length of the CDR3 is 16 residues. CDR3 sequence: CASSPLRTGGVDEQFF.

The chain uses TRBV3-1 and TRBJ2-3; the TCRdb call, TRBD2, lacks DNA for checking. Germline values: CDR1 LGHDT, CDR2 YNNKEL (reference sequence). This CDR3 is built from 16 residues. CDR3 protein: CASSQAPGEGADTQYF.

The chain's CDR3 is CASSFRGRAEQFF. J is TRBJ2-1 and V is TRBV12-3 or TRBV12-4; TCRdb names TRBD2, which stays unverified in the absence of DNA. This CDR3 is built from 13 residues.

The rearrangement uses TRBV7-4 and TRBJ1-5; TCRdb's D call of TRBD1 is untestable without DNA. This CDR3 is 18 amino acids long. The germline gives CDR1 SGHVT, CDR2 SQSDAQ. The CDR3: CASSLPLFREYSNQPQHF. The complete variable domain, with remaining parts taken from reference TRBV7-4 and TRBJ1-5, reads GAGVSQSPRYKVAKRGRDVALRCDSISGHVTLYWYRQTLGQGSEVLTYSQSDAQRDKSGRPSGRFSAERPERSVSTLKIQRTEQGDSAVYLCASSLPLFREYSNQPQHFGDGTRLSIL.

The V and J genes are TRBV9 and TRBJ2-1; lacking DNA, the TRBD2 call made by TCRdb goes unchecked. The CDR3 is made up of 18 amino acids. The germline CDR1 and CDR2 sequences are SGDLS and YYNGEE. This CDR3 is CASSVRTSGSIAYNEQFF.

The genes are TRBV12-3 or TRBV12-4 and TRBJ2-3; the D gene TCRdb calls, TRBD2, cannot be checked with no DNA. This CDR3 spans 19 amino acids. This CDR3 is CASTPSGLAGGLSTDTQYF.

The rearrangement links TRBV7-2 to TRBJ1-1. Germline V gives CDR1 SGHTA, CDR2 FQGNSA. The CDR3 is made up of 12 amino acids. The CDR3 here is CASSRRALEAFF.

The chain carries TRBV20-1 and TRBJ2-1; absent DNA, TCRdb's TRBD1 call cannot be checked. Looked up from germline, CDR1 is DFQATT and CDR2 is SNEGSKA (reference sequence). This CDR3 has 15 residues. The CDR3 reads CSARDMGGPYNEQFF.

V is TRBV27 and J is TRBJ2-1; TCRdb's D call, TRBD2, is unchecked because there is no DNA. The V gene's germline CDR1 is MNHEY and CDR2 SMNVEV (reference sequence). The CDR3 is 16 residues long. CDR3 protein: CASSYHPTAPYNEQFF.

The V and J genes are TRBV20-1 and TRBJ2-1. CDR1 and CDR2 (germline): DFQATT, SNEGSKA (reference sequence). The length of the CDR3 is 15 residues. CDR3 in amino acids: CSARELRGLINEQFF.

The CDR3 spells CASSLLSGTSGKYEQYF. The gene calls are TRBV4-1 and TRBJ2-7; TCRdb proposes TRBD2, but this gene call is untestable without DNA. From germline, CDR1 is MGHRA and CDR2 YSYEKL. This CDR3 has 17 amino acids.